These 30 T cell receptor beta chains were sequenced from one sample in a study. One entry per CDR3 protein, called by TCRdb with MiXCR from the RT-PCR reads. The repertoire has 550,000 to 750,000 distinct CDR3 sequences, 12% to 15% of them found once; the top ten carry 3.6%. Material: memory CD4+ T cells from blood. The receptors originated from a female donor in good health, serving as a healthy control.

CDR3 in amino acids: CATTDRAGGGPGELFF. The CDR3 bases are TGTGCCACCACGGACCGAGCGGGAGGAGGCCCCGGGGAGCTGTTTTTT. The chain is built from TRBV6-2 or TRBV6-3 and TRBJ2-2; 9 bases agree with TRBD2. The CDR3 covers 16 residues. CDR1 and CDR2 from the germline V gene are MNHEY and SVGEGT. V was pared by 10 bases and J by 6 bases, with 15 bases of the junction left unmatched.

V and J are TRBV5-1 and TRBJ2-7; D possibly corresponds to TRBD1 (6 bases). Germline values: CDR1 SGHRS, CDR2 YFSETQ. Trimming removed 5 bases from V and 2 bases from J, with 20 bases in between. The CDR3 loop spans 16 amino acids. CDR3 sequence (DNA): TGCGCCAGCAGAGGGGGAGACGGACCGTACACCTACGAGCAGTACTTC. It translates to CASRGGDGPYTYEQYF.

V is TRBV20-1 and J is TRBJ1-5, with 8 positions matching TRBD1. CDR1 DFQATT and CDR2 SNEGSKA come from the germline V gene (reference sequence). CDR3 length: 14 residues. Trimming at V came to 6 bases and at J to 4 bases, leaving 8 bases not matched to a gene. CDR3 loop: CSAVDREENQPQHF. CDR3 coding DNA: TGCAGTGCCGTGGACAGGGAAGAGAATCAGCCCCAGCATTTT.

This clonotype was counted ten times or more. The rearrangement uses TRBV4-2 and TRBJ2-5; D uncertain. The CDR3 contains 12 residues. CDR1 is LGHNA and CDR2 is YNFKEQ in the germline V gene. The V gene lost 0 bases and the J gene lost 5 bases, with 4 bases spanning the gap. The CDR3 spells CASSQDWETQYF. The CDR3 region has the DNA TGTGCCAGCAGCCAAGATTGGGAGACCCAGTACTTC.

The chain uses TRBV5-5 and TRBJ2-5; a possible D gene is TRBD2 (6 bases). Trimming took off 0 bases at V and 5 bases at J, with 17 bases between the two ends. The CDR3 is 16 amino acids. Germline CDR1 and CDR2: SGHKS and YYEKEE (reference sequence). The CDR3 loop reads CASSLVVVGSGETQYF. DNA for the CDR3: TGTGCCAGCAGCTTGGTAGTGGTTGGCAGCGGGGAGACCCAGTACTTC.

The chain joins TRBV10-3 to TRBJ2-7; 7 nucleotides agree with TRBD2. This CDR3 spans 15 amino acids. V shed 2 bases, J shed 2 bases, and the junction held 6 bases outside the gene matches. From germline, CDR1 is ENHRY and CDR2 SYGVKD. The CDR3 sequence is CAISERASGAYEQYF. The DNA for the CDR3 is TGTGCCATCAGTGAGCGGGCTAGCGGTGCCTACGAGCAGTACTTC.

V is TRBV6-2 or TRBV6-3 and J is TRBJ1-6; D is undetermined. The CDR3 has 13 residues. Germline CDR1 reads MNHEY; CDR2 reads SVGEGT. Trimming left V 5 bases short and J 10 bases short, with 12 bases between. CDR3 nucleotides: TGTGCCAGCAGTCCCCAGATTTCGTCACCCCTCCACTTT. It encodes CASSPQISSPLHF.

This clonotype has only a few counts. V gene TRBV7-9 combines with J gene TRBJ2-7; D ambiguous. In germline, CDR1 is SEHNR, CDR2 FQNEAQ (reference sequence). Trimming took off 0 bases at V and 2 bases at J, with 17 bases between the two ends. This CDR3 contains 17 residues. CDR3 in amino acids: CASSLAGHFLPTYEQYF. The CDR3 DNA is TGTGCCAGCAGCTTAGCGGGTCACTTCCTCCCTACCTACGAGCAGTACTTC.

In regard to this clonotype: Relative to the germline gene, one junction end is altered; a read error may explain this. The chain carries TRBV7-7 and TRBJ2-1; perhaps TRBD2 as D (6 bases). Germline-derived CDR1 and CDR2 are SSHAT and FNYEAQ (reference sequence). CDR3 length equals 16 residues. CDR3 nucleotide sequence: TGTGCTAGCAGCTTCAGGTTAACTAGCACCCGTAATGAGCAGTTCTTC. Its translation: CASSFRLTSTRNEQFF.

The J gene is TRBJ1-1, the V gene TRBV27; 8 positions match TRBD1. J was trimmed by 4 bases and V by 6 bases; bases with no gene match: 7. The CDR3 spans 14 residues. Germline V CDR1 and CDR2: MNHEY, SMNVEV (reference sequence). The CDR3 here is CASSHRGTGTEAFF. CDR3 DNA: TGTGCCAGCAGCCACAGGGGGACGGGCACTGAAGCTTTCTTT.

The chain carries TRBV20-1 and TRBJ1-1, with D possibly matching TRBD1 (5 bases). Germline values: CDR1 DFQATT, CDR2 SNEGSKA (reference sequence). The V gene lost 5 bases and the J gene lost 1 base, with 14 bases spanning the gap. The CDR3 extends over 14 amino acids. The CDR3, as DNA: TGCAGTGCTTTGGGGGGACTAGCGAACACTGAAGCTTTCTTT. This sequence encodes CSALGGLANTEAFF.

This clonotype was observed a few times. The chain recombines TRBV20-1 with TRBJ2-2; 7 bases match TRBD1. Germline V lookup: CDR1 DFQATT, CDR2 SNEGSKA (reference sequence). CDR3 length: 15 residues. The ends lost 8 bases at V and 0 bases at J; junction bases unmatched: 9. CDR3 in amino acids: CSSHRTGSNTGELFF. CDR3 nucleotides: TGCAGTTCACACAGGACAGGCTCGAACACCGGGGAGCTGTTTTTT.

This clonotype was counted only a few times. The chain employs TRBV4-2 and TRBJ1-5; D remains ambiguous. This CDR3 comprises 15 residues. The V and J ends lost 0 bases and 5 bases respectively, with 11 bases between them. Germline V lookup: CDR1 LGHNA, CDR2 YNFKEQ. CDR3 residues: CASSQERTDYQPQHF. The CDR3, as DNA: TGTGCCAGCAGCCAAGAGCGAACGGATTATCAGCCCCAGCATTTT.

The sample holds many counts of this clonotype. The chain employs TRBV20-1 and TRBJ1-5; D perhaps matches TRBD1 (6 bases). CDR3 length: 12 amino acids. V lost 3 bases and J 6 bases, leaving 9 bases between the germline ends. Germline V gene data show CDR1 as DFQATT and CDR2 as SNEGSKA (reference sequence). CDR3 amino acids: CSASRGAQPQHF. CDR3 in DNA: TGCAGTGCTAGTAGGGGGGCTCAGCCCCAGCATTTT.

A few counts support this clonotype. The CDR3 DNA sequence: TGCGCCAGCAGCCAATTCGTGGGACATCTTTACAATGAGCAGTTCTTC. Protein: CASSQFVGHLYNEQFF. V and J are TRBV5-1 and TRBJ2-1; weak D call: TRBD1 (6 bases). The V end lost 4 bases, the J end lost 4 bases, and 18 bases lay between the germline ends. Looked up from germline, CDR1 is SGHRS and CDR2 is YFSETQ. The length of the CDR3 is 16 residues.

This clonotype was counted many times. This chain uses TRBV6-6 with TRBJ1-1; D unclear. The germline V gene has CDR1 MNHNY and CDR2 SVGAGI (reference sequence). Trimming took 8 bases from V and 5 from J, leaving 9 bases between them. The CDR3 is made up of 11 amino acids. The CDR3 DNA reads TGTGCCAGCCTTATAGATACTGAAGCTTTCTTT. It encodes CASLIDTEAFF.

This clonotype has only a few counts. The rearrangement joins TRBV4-3 to TRBJ2-3; D gene ambiguous. Germline V gives CDR1 LGHNA, CDR2 YSLEER. V lost 8 bases and J lost 2, with 14 bases in between. The CDR3 spans 14 residues. CDR3 protein: CASSLEKLTDTQYF. CDR3 nucleotide sequence: TGCGCCAGCTCCTTGGAAAAACTCACAGATACGCAGTATTTT.

This clonotype was observed a handful of times. The rearrangement joins TRBV5-4 to TRBJ1-2, with a tentative D call TRBD1 (6 bases). The CDR3 is made up of 14 amino acids. CDR1 and CDR2 from the germline V gene are SGHNT and YYREEE (reference sequence). The ends were cut back, 0 bases at V and 7 bases at J, with 13 bases in the middle. The CDR3 DNA is TGTGCCAGCAGCTTGGCGCCAGGGGAAAGTGGCTACACCTTC. Protein: CASSLAPGESGYTF.

This clonotype was counted once. The chain joins TRBV20-1 to TRBJ1-1; D ambiguous. V lost 5 bases to trimming and J lost 12 bases, with 13 bases between them. Germline V lookup: CDR1 DFQATT, CDR2 SNEGSKA (reference sequence). The CDR3 is made up of 10 amino acids. CDR3 in amino acids: CSAGRYETFF. CDR3 DNA sequence: TGCAGTGCTGGGAGATACGAAACTTTCTTT.

This clonotype was detected ten times or more. The V call is TRBV20-1, the J call TRBJ1-6, with D unclear. Trimming took off 1 base at V and 9 bases at J, with 7 bases between the two ends. The CDR3 is 12 amino acids. Germline-derived CDR1 and CDR2 are DFQATT and SNEGSKA (reference sequence). CDR3 sequence (DNA): TGCAGTGCTAGAGTCATCGGTTCACCCCTCCACTTT. Translating gives CSARVIGSPLHF.

This clonotype was picked up a small number of times. The chain employs TRBV7-3 and TRBJ2-3; the match to TRBD2 covers 7 bases. The CDR3 loop spans 13 amino acids. Trimming cost V 5 bases and J 8 bases; bases outside gene matches: 7. The germline gives CDR1 SGHTA, CDR2 FQGTGA. Here the CDR3 DNA reads TGTGCCAGCAGCCCGGGGGGTTCGGGTACGCAGTATTTT. As protein: CASSPGGSGTQYF.

In this sample, this clonotype turned up many times. The chain uses TRBV29-1 and TRBJ1-1; D is undetermined. The CDR3 is made up of 11 amino acids. The V end was cut by 7 bases, the J end by 1 base, with 7 bases between. Germline V gene sequence: CDR1 SQVTM, CDR2 ANQGSEA. The CDR3 is CSEQENTEAFF. In DNA form, the CDR3 reads TGCAGCGAGCAGGAGAACACTGAAGCTTTCTTT.

With respect to this clonotype: This sequence may be a read error, since a much larger clone differs from it by one base. The rearrangement joins TRBV20-1 to TRBJ2-3; D uncertain. CDR1 is DFQATT, CDR2 SNEGSKA, per germline (reference sequence). This CDR3 has 15 amino acids. V shed 4 bases and J shed 2 bases, with 16 bases lying between them. The DNA for the CDR3 is TGCAGTGCTACCTCATTGGGCCCCTACACAGATACGCAGTATTTT. This sequence encodes CSATSLGPYTDTQYF.

This clonotype has at least ten counts. The chain is built from TRBV6-1 and TRBJ2-1; perhaps TRBD1 as D (5 bases). Trimming pared 6 bases from V and 9 bases from J, leaving 12 bases between. The V gene's germline CDR1 is MNHNS and CDR2 SASEGT. This CDR3 has 12 amino acids. CDR3 loop: CASRVQEGEQFF. The CDR3, as DNA: TGTGCCAGCAGGGTACAGGAAGGTGAGCAGTTCTTC.

This clonotype was counted at least ten times. The gene calls are TRBV20-1 and TRBJ2-5; 11 nucleotides align to TRBD2. V lost 0 bases to trimming and J lost 5 bases; unmatched junction nucleotides: 5. The CDR3 is made up of 15 amino acids. Germline V gene lookup returns CDR1 DFQATT and CDR2 SNEGSKA (reference sequence). The CDR3 sequence: CSARELAGVSETQYF. CDR3 nucleotide sequence: TGCAGTGCTAGAGAACTAGCGGGAGTTTCCGAGACCCAGTACTTC.

This clonotype was counted ten times or more. The rearrangement links TRBV7-3 to TRBJ2-1, with D perhaps matching TRBD2 (6 bases). The CDR3 consists of 15 residues. CDR1 and CDR2 (germline): SGHTA, FQGTGA. V lost 5 bases to trimming and J lost 1 base, with 12 bases between them. The DNA for the CDR3 is TGTGCCAGCAGCCCCGGCGGGACGTCCTACAATGAGCAGTTCTTC. Amino acid sequence: CASSPGGTSYNEQFF.

This rearrangement joins TRBV6-5 to TRBJ2-5, with 12 bases matching TRBD2. V lost 6 bases and J lost 7; bases outside the gene matches: 9. The germline CDR1 and CDR2 sequences are MNHEY and SVGAGI. The CDR3 is made up of 15 amino acids. The DNA for the CDR3 is TGTGCCAGCAGAACCACTAGCGGGAGGAGGGGGACCCAGTACTTC. Protein: CASRTTSGRRGTQYF.

CDR3 nucleotide sequence: TGCAGTGCTAGAGAAACAGGGGGTGCGGAGTATGGCTACACCTTC. This sequence encodes CSARETGGAEYGYTF. This chain connects TRBV20-1 to TRBJ1-2, with 8 bases aligning to TRBD1. The CDR3 sequence is 15 residues long. The junction had 8 bases not matched to a gene; V was cut back by 0 bases and J by 5 bases. Germline CDR1 is DFQATT and CDR2 is SNEGSKA (reference sequence).

This clonotype was detected many times. The V call is TRBV6-5, the J call TRBJ1-5; tentatively, D is TRBD1 (6 bases). This CDR3 is built from 13 residues. CDR1 and CDR2 (germline): MNHEY, SVGAGI. V was trimmed by 8 bases and J by 3 bases, leaving 11 bases between them. The CDR3 sequence: CASRQDLNQPQHF. CDR3 DNA sequence: TGTGCCAGCCGACAGGATCTCAATCAGCCCCAGCATTTT.

The V call is TRBV12-3 or TRBV12-4, the J call TRBJ2-1; 13 nucleotides agree with TRBD2. The junction had 7 bases not matched to a gene; V was cut back by 4 bases and J by 1 base. This CDR3 comprises 18 residues. CDR3 loop: CASSYGTSGAGSYNEQFF. The CDR3 DNA is TGTGCCAGCAGTTACGGGACTAGCGGGGCGGGATCCTACAATGAGCAGTTCTTC.